The sample holds many counts of the clone carrying this TCR beta chain. The data belong to a study of spatial heterogeneity in lung cancer. On the study more broadly: Where present, follow-up PBMC were sequenced a median of roughly two years after resection.

V was pared by 5 bases and J by 1 base, with 4 bases of the junction left unmatched. The germline V gene encodes CDR1 MNHEY and CDR2 SVGAGI. The CDR3 length is 15 residues. Described time point: blood at routine non-recurrence follow-up after resection. Whole RNA, isolated from tumor, nontumor lung or frozen PBMC, was sequenced without prior sorting. Single TCR cDNA molecules each had their own unique molecular identifier. Each CDR3 protein gets one entry after TCRdb re-called the 5' RACE reads with MiXCR. The sample consists of around 110,000 distinct CDR3 sequences, over 9% of them appearing once. The chain combines TRBV6-5 with TRBJ2-3; 9 positions agree with TRBD2. This receptor was taken from a male donor with early-stage non-small cell lung cancer. This sample comprised PBMCs, obtained at follow-up. The CDR3 bases are TGTGCCAGCAGTCGTCAGCGGGGGGGCACAGATACGCAGTATTTT. Translated, it gives CASSRQRGGTDTQYF.